The clone carrying this TCR beta chain was recorded at least ten times. Its antigen is undetermined. This sample is part of a study of regulatory T cells in long-lasting Graves disease. Time point defined: newly diagnosed GD, antithyroid drugs for less than 3 months. RNA isolated from PBMCs was used to make the TCR library. Study findings and constraints: Reduced TCR diversity was observed in persistent Graves' patients versus newly diagnosed patients.

The CDR3 has 16 residues. CDR1 and CDR2 from the germline V gene are WSHSY and SAAADI. V lost 4 bases to trimming and J lost 0 bases; unmatched junction nucleotides: 8. Arm-PCR of CDR3 regions and iRepertoire HTBI primers were used to build TCR beta libraries. TCRdb redid the calling of the multiplex PCR reads with MiXCR, one entry per CDR3 protein. Of around 240,000 distinct CDR3 sequences listed, roughly 18% are singletons. The sample was also linked to a second study, of T cells in Graves' hyperthyroidism and ophthalmopathy. This second study notes: Across 18 months, stable Graves' hyperthyroidism was marked by no progression to ophthalmopathy. A first-round RT-PCR of the TCR CDR3 used the HTBI primer set.

The sequence was collected from a woman younger than 45 with Graves disease. The gene calls are TRBV10-2 and TRBJ1-1, with 7 bases fitting TRBD1. This sample comprised peripheral blood mononuclear cells (PBMCs), obtained at new diagnosis, from a patient treated with antithyroid drugs. The CDR3 DNA reads TGCGCCAGCAGTGGTAGGGGGCGCATTATGAACACTGAAGCTTTCTTT. Translated: CASSGRGRIMNTEAFF.